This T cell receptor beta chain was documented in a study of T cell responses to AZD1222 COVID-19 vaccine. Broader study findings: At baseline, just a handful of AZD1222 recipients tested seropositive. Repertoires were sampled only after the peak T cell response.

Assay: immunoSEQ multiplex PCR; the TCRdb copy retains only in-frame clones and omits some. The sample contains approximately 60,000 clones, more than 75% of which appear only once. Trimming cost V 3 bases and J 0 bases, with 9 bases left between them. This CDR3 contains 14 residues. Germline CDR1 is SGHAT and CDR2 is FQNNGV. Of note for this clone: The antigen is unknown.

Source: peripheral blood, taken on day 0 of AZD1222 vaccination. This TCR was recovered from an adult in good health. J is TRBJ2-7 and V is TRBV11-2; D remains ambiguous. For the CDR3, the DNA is TGTGCCAGCAGCTTTGAGGTTAACTCCTACGAGCAGTACTTC. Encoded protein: CASSFEVNSYEQYF.